Shown below are 24 T cell receptor beta chains from a single sample sequenced in a study of T-cell reconstitution after alpha-beta-depleted transplantation in children (dated by TCRdb to about 2016). The library was prepared using PCR. For sequencing, an Illumina HiSeq 2500 was employed. TCR library preparation used molecular barcoding, with unique molecular identifiers applied to normalize quantification of the TCRbeta repertoire. Through fastp at Q25 and MiXCR, TCRdb rebuilt clones from the public reads, retaining in-frame beta chains. CDR3 protein sequences are deduplicated, and each keeps its most common genes and DNA. Across this sample there are 350,000 to 500,000 distinct CDR3 sequences, with 43% seen only once. The ten largest make up 27% of the sample. Explained via the paper, the treatment or condition label denotes: allogeneic hematopoietic cell transplantation with graft depleted of TCRalphabeta T cells and CD19 B cells.

Sequencing used PBMCs, obtained before TCRalphabeta/CD19-depleted stem cell transplant. Every receptor here comes from a girl aged 2 to 10 with aplastic anemia, due to receive a stem cell transplant.

This clonotype showed up just a few times. V usage is TRBV20-1 and J usage is TRBJ1-5; D possibly corresponds to TRBD1 (5 bases). The CDR3 extends over 14 amino acids. V dropped 2 bases and J dropped 4 bases, with 12 bases sitting between them. CDR1 DFQATT and CDR2 SNEGSKA come from the germline V gene (reference sequence). CDR3 in DNA: TGCAGTGCTAGACAGGGTGGGTATAATCAGCCCCAGCATTTT. Its translation: CSARQGGYNQPQHF.

This clonotype has ten or more counts. It is unclear where the CDR3 begins or ends on the DNA, so no DNA is shown, and the CDR3 is as TCRdb lists it. The chain uses TRBV7-5 and TRBJ2-1; TRBD1 was called by the table and not checked on the DNA. TRBV7-5 counts as a pseudogene. The CDR3 spans 19 residues, counting both ends. CDR3 amino acids: CISVSEAEPAGGFRNEQFF.

The sample holds a few counts of this clonotype. This rearrangement joins TRBV27 to TRBJ1-5; 7 bases agree with TRBD1. The germline CDR1 and CDR2 sequences are MNHEY and SMNVEV (reference sequence). The CDR3 spans 14 residues. V was clipped by 7 bases and J by 3 bases; unmatched bases: 6. The DNA of the CDR3 is TGTGCCAGCATTCCCGGGACAGCCAATCAGCCCCAGCATTTT. Translation: CASIPGTANQPQHF.

This clonotype has just a few counts. The chain combines TRBV12-3 or TRBV12-4 with TRBJ2-1, with 8 bases aligning to TRBD2. V lost 6 bases and J lost 9; bases outside the gene matches: 13. This CDR3 has 15 residues. Here the CDR3 DNA reads TGTGCCAGCAGCCCCGGGACTAGGGTCATGGGTGAGCAGTTCTTC. Amino acid sequence: CASSPGTRVMGEQFF.

This clonotype was observed at least ten times. V usage is TRBV4-3 and J usage is TRBJ2-7, with 10 bases that match TRBD2. Trimming at V came to 4 bases and at J to 2 bases, leaving 11 bases not matched to a gene. Per the germline V gene, CDR1 is LGHNA and CDR2 is YSLEER. The CDR3 is made up of 17 amino acids. The CDR3 sequence is CASSRAHLAGVPYEQYF. The CDR3 region has the DNA TGCGCCAGCAGCCGAGCGCACCTAGCGGGAGTCCCCTACGAGCAGTACTTC.

In nucleotides, the CDR3 is TGTGCCAGCAGCTTTGGGACGTCCGATGGCCCCTACAATGAGCAGTTCTTC. This gives the protein CASSFGTSDGPYNEQFF. The J gene is TRBJ2-1, the V gene TRBV7-6, with D perhaps given as TRBD1 or TRBD2 (5 bases each). The CDR3 contains 17 residues. Germline CDR1 and CDR2: SGHVS and FNYEAQ. V was clipped by 3 bases and J by 2 bases, with 17 bases between them.

The chain couples TRBV7-2 to TRBJ2-2; perhaps TRBD2 as D (6 bases). CDR1 and CDR2 from the germline V gene are SGHTA and FQGNSA. The CDR3 is 13 residues long. CDR3 in DNA: TGTGCTAGCGGCAGATTCAGGACCGGGGAGCTGTTTTTT. This sequence encodes CASGRFRTGELFF.

In regard to this clonotype: A single base separates this from a much larger clone, so it may be a read error. The V call is TRBV18, the J call TRBJ1-1; 7 nucleotides align to TRBD1. The V gene's germline CDR1 is KGHSH and CDR2 LQKENI. CDR3 length equals 13 residues. With 8 bases clipped from V and 0 bases from J, the junction kept 3 bases outside the gene matches. In nucleotides, the CDR3 is TGTGCCAGCGCTACAGGGGTGAACACTGAAGCTTTCTTT. Translated, it gives CASATGVNTEAFF.

The CDR3 DNA reads as TGCAGTGCCCCTCAGACAGGGACCCCAGCCTACGAGCAGTACTTC. It encodes CSAPQTGTPAYEQYF. This sequence joins TRBV20-1 and TRBJ2-7; 7 bases match TRBD1. This CDR3 is 15 amino acids long. Germline V CDR1 and CDR2: DFQATT, SNEGSKA (reference sequence). The ends lost 6 bases at V and 2 bases at J; junction bases unmatched: 13.

The V gene is TRBV5-1, the J gene TRBJ2-1; D might be TRBD1 or TRBD2, each matching 5 bases. The CDR3 spans 13 residues. Germline V gives CDR1 SGHRS, CDR2 YFSETQ. With 2 bases removed from V and 14 bases from J, the gap between germline ends came to 17 bases. CDR3 loop: CASSFPGPPHKFF. The CDR3 DNA is TGCGCCAGCAGCTTTCCGGGACCCCCTCACAAGTTCTTC. Filled out from reference TRBV5-1 and TRBJ2-1, the complete variable domain reads KAGVTQTPRYLIKTRGQQVTLSCSPISGHRSVSWYQQTPGQGLQFLFEYFSETQRNKGNFPGRFSGRQFSNSRSEMNVSTLELGDSALYLCASSFPGPPHKFFGPGTRLTVL.

This clonotype came up once. The chain combines TRBV28 with TRBJ1-5, with D hard to call. The CDR3 sequence is 13 residues long. Germline lookup yields CDR1 MDHEN and CDR2 SYDVKM. Trimming took 1 base from V and 1 from J, leaving 2 bases between them. CDR3 sequence reads: CASSLFSNQPQHF. CDR3 bases: TGTGCCAGCAGTTTATTCAGCAATCAGCCCCAGCATTTT.

The rearrangement links TRBV10-3 to TRBJ2-5; unclear D gene. V was pared by 8 bases and J by 5 bases, with 9 bases between. The germline CDR1 and CDR2 sequences are ENHRY and SYGVKD. The CDR3 extends over 11 amino acids. The CDR3 coding sequence is TGTGCCATCGGGAACGGCGAGACCCAGTACTTC. Translating it yields CAIGNGETQYF.

The genes are TRBV20-1 and TRBJ1-4; 7 bases are shared with TRBD1. CDR3 size: 13 residues. Germline V lookup: CDR1 DFQATT, CDR2 SNEGSKA (reference sequence). Unmatched junction bases numbered 10, after V lost 4 bases and J lost 11 bases. CDR3 coding DNA: TGCAGTGCTACTACAGGGGAAGGGGACAAACTGTTTTTT. Its translation is CSATTGEGDKLFF.

The chain links TRBV7-9 to TRBJ2-6; D unresolved. Trimming stripped 3 bases from V and 1 base from J, with 10 bases between. Germline CDR1 reads SEHNR; CDR2 reads FQNEAQ (reference sequence). CDR3 length: 16 amino acids. Written as DNA, the CDR3 is TGTGCCAGCAGCTTTGGTATGGAGTCTGGGGCCAACGTCCTGACTTTC. Encoded protein: CASSFGMESGANVLTF.

The chain carries TRBV6-2 or TRBV6-3 and TRBJ2-5; the D is unclear. V was cut by 2 bases and J by 4 bases, with 14 bases left in between. Germline V gene sequence: CDR1 MNHEY, CDR2 SVGEGT. This CDR3 has 15 residues. The CDR3 here is CASSYAARGGETQYF. In nucleotides, the CDR3 is TGTGCCAGCAGTTACGCGGCGCGCGGCGGAGAGACCCAGTACTTC.

The chain links TRBV4-1 to TRBJ2-7; D call uncertain. Trimming took off 0 bases at V and 9 bases at J, with 18 bases between the two ends. The length of the CDR3 is 15 residues. CDR1 and CDR2 from the germline V gene are MGHRA and YSYEKL. The CDR3 DNA is TGCGCCAGCAGCCAAGACGATTCCGGGTCCCTCGGGCAGTACTTC. The encoded protein is CASSQDDSGSLGQYF.

The J gene is TRBJ1-1, the V gene TRBV25-1; the D gene is possibly TRBD1 (6 bases). CDR1 is MGHDK, CDR2 SYGVNS, per germline. The CDR3 is 15 residues long. The V gene lost 2 bases and the J gene lost 7 bases, with 17 bases spanning the gap. The CDR3 region has the DNA TGTGCCAGCAGTGAACTCGATCAGGGGCGGGGTGAAGCTTTCTTT. Its protein is CASSELDQGRGEAFF.

Remarks on this clonotype: A much larger clonotype is one base distant, so this may be a read error. The chain joins TRBV7-9 to TRBJ2-7; 9 nucleotides match TRBD2. Germline V gene data show CDR1 as SEHNR and CDR2 as FQNEAQ (reference sequence). The CDR3 is made up of 15 amino acids. The CDR3 loop is CASSFNRGLAGEQNF. The CDR3 DNA follows: TGTGCCAGCAGCTTCAACAGGGGACTAGCCGGGGAGCAGAACTTC. The whole variable domain, remainder taken from reference TRBV7-9 and TRBJ2-7, is DTGVSQNPRHKITKRGQNVTFRCDPISEHNRLYWYRQTLGQGPEFLTYFQNEAQLEKSRLLSDRFSAERPKGSFSTLEIQRTEQGDSAMYLCASSFNRGLAGEQNFGPGTRLTVT.

The CDR3 DNA reads TGCGCCAGCACCCCTAGCGGGAGGACGAACACCGGGGAGCTGTTTTTT. It is translated as CASTPSGRTNTGELFF. The chain recombines TRBV5-1 with TRBJ2-2; 11 bases line up with TRBD2. V shed 6 bases and J 0 bases; nucleotides not matched to a gene: 4. Germline V CDR1 and CDR2: SGHRS, YFSETQ. This CDR3 comprises 16 residues.

In this sample, this clonotype turned up many times. The genes are TRBV7-9 and TRBJ2-7; TRBD1 matches 7 bases. The junction had 12 bases not matched to a gene; V was cut back by 4 bases and J by 3 bases. Germline V gene data show CDR1 as SEHNR and CDR2 as FQNEAQ (reference sequence). The CDR3 extends over 16 amino acids. CDR3 protein: CASSYGTANGDYEQYF. The CDR3 nucleotides are TGTGCCAGCAGCTATGGGACAGCTAATGGTGACTACGAGCAGTACTTC.

Many counts were recorded for this clonotype. This chain's CDR3 is CASKGQGFHEQYF. In DNA, the CDR3 is TGTGCCAGCAAGGGGCAGGGGTTCCACGAGCAGTACTTC. The genes are TRBV27 and TRBJ2-7; TRBD1 might be the D (6 bases). Looked up from germline, CDR1 is MNHEY and CDR2 is SMNVEV (reference sequence). V was clipped by 7 bases and J by 5 bases, with 15 bases between them. The CDR3 runs 13 residues.

The chain combines TRBV9 with TRBJ2-3; no firm D call. V was trimmed by 6 bases and J by 0 bases, leaving 17 bases between them. The CDR3 spans 16 residues. Germline lookup yields CDR1 SGDLS and CDR2 YYNGEE. Here the CDR3 DNA reads TGTGCCAGCACGAGCAAGCGAGACCTTAGCACAGATACGCAGTATTTT. Its translation is CASTSKRDLSTDTQYF.

The chain has TRBV7-6 and TRBJ2-5; D may be TRBD2 (6 bases). Germline CDR1 and CDR2: SGHVS and FNYEAQ. This CDR3 has 13 residues. V was cut by 4 bases and J by 5 bases, with 11 bases left in between. The CDR3: CASSWGDMETQYF. The DNA of the CDR3 is TGTGCCAGCAGCTGGGGGGATATGGAGACCCAGTACTTC.

The chain has TRBV20-1 and TRBJ1-1, with D uncertain. The CDR3 is made up of 15 amino acids. The germline V gene has CDR1 DFQATT and CDR2 SNEGSKA (reference sequence). Trimming cost V 3 bases and J 0 bases, with 14 bases left between them. The CDR3 region is CSARPATRMNTEAFF. CDR3 DNA: TGCAGTGCTAGGCCGGCTACGCGAATGAACACTGAAGCTTTCTTT.